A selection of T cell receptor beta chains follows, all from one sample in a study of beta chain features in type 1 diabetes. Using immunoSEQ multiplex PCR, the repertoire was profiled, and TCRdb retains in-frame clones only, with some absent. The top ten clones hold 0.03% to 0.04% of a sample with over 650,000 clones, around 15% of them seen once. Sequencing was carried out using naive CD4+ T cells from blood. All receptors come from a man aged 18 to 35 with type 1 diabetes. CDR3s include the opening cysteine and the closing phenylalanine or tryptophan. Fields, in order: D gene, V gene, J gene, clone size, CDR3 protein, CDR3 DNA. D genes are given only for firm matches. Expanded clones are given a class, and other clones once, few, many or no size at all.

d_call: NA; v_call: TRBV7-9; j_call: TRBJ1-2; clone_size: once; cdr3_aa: CASSQDRLEGYTF; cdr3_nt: TGTGCCAGCAGCCAAGACAGGTTGGAAGGCTACACCTTC
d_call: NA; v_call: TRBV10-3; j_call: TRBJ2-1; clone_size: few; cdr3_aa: CAISETLINNEQFF; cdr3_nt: TGTGCCATCAGCGAGACATTGATTAACAATGAGCAGTTCTTC
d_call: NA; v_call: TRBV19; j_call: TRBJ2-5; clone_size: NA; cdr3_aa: CASTYQETQYF; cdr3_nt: TGTGCCAGTACGTACCAAGAGACCCAGTACTTC
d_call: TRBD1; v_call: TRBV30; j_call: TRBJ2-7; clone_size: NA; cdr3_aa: CAWLETGAYEQYF; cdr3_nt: TGTGCCTGGCTAGAAACAGGGGCCTACGAGCAGTACTTC
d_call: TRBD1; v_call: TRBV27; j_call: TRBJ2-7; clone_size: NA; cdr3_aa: CASSPYIRTGGSYEQYF; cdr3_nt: TGTGCCAGCAGTCCTTATATACGGACAGGGGGCAGCTACGAGCAGTACTTC
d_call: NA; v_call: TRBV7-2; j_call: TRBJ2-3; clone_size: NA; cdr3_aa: CASSSLGPSSTDTQYF; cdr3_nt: TGTGCCAGCAGCTCGTTAGGGCCATCTAGCACAGATACGCAGTATTTT
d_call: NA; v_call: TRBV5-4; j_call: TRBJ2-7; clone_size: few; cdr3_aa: CASSGFEPTRDYEQYF; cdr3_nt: TGTGCCAGCAGCGGCTTCGAGCCCACCAGGGACTACGAGCAGTACTTC
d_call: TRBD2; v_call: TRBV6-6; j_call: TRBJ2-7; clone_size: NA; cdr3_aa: CASSTPSGGAGEQYF; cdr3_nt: TGTGCCAGCAGTACGCCTAGCGGGGGGGCGGGTGAGCAGTACTTC
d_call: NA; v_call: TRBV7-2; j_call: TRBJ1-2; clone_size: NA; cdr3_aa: CASSLARGLNYGYTF; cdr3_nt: TGTGCCAGCAGCTTAGCGCGCGGGCTAAATTATGGCTACACCTTC
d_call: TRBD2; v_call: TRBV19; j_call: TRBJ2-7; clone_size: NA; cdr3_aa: CASRLAGSYEQYF; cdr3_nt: TGTGCCAGTCGACTAGCGGGCTCCTACGAGCAGTACTTC
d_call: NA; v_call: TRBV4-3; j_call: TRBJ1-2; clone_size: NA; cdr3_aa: CASSQGSPKGYGYTF; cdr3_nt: TGCGCCAGCAGCCAAGGGTCCCCGAAGGGGTATGGCTACACCTTC
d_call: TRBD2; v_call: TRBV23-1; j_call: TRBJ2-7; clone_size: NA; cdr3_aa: CASSHTPESGRAHEQYF; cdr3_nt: TGCGCCAGCAGTCATACCCCCGAGAGCGGGAGGGCCCACGAGCAGTACTTC
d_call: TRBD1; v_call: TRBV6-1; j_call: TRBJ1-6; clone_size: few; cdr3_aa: CASSGQGGSYNSPLHF; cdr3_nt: TGTGCCAGCAGTGGGCAGGGGGGCTCCTATAATTCACCCCTCCACTTT
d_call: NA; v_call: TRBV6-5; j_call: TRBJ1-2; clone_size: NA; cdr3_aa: CASSFADGANYGYTF; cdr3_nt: TGTGCCAGCAGTTTCGCGGACGGGGCCAACTATGGCTACACCTTC
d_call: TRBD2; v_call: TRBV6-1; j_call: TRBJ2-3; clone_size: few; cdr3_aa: CASSEVAGDGDTQYF; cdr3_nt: TGTGCCAGCAGTGAAGTAGCGGGAGACGGGGATACGCAGTATTTT
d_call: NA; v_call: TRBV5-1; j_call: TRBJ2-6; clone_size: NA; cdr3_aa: CASSFTGAGANVLTF; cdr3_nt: TGCGCCAGCAGCTTCACTGGAGCGGGGGCCAACGTCCTGACTTTC
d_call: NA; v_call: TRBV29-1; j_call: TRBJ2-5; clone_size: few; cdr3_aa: CSVAAWAQETQYF; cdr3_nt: TGCAGCGTTGCGGCGTGGGCACAAGAGACCCAGTACTTC
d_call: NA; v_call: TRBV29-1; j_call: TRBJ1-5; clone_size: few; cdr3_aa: CSVEWAPGSNQPQHF; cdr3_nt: TGCAGCGTTGAGTGGGCCCCGGGGAGCAATCAGCCCCAGCATTTT
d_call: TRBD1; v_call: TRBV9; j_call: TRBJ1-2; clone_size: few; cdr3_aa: CASSFRTGGYGYTF; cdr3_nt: TGTGCCAGCAGCTTTCGAACAGGGGGCTATGGCTACACCTTC
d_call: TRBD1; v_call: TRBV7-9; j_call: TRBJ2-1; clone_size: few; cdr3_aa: CASSLQGAEFNEQFF; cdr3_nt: TGTGCCAGCAGCCTACAGGGGGCTGAGTTCAATGAGCAGTTCTTC
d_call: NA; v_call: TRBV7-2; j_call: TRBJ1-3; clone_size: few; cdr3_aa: CASSYRADSSGNTIYF; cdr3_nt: TGTGCCAGCAGCTACCGGGCGGACAGCTCTGGAAACACCATATATTTT